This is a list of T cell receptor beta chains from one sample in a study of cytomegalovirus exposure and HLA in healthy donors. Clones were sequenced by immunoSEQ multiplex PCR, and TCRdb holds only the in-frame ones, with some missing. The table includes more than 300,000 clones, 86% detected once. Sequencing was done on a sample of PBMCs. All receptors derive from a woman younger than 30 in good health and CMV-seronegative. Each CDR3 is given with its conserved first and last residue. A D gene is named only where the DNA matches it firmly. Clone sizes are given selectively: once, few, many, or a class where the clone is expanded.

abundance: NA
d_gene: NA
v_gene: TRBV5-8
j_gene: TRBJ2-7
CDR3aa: CASSYSNSQLIYEQYF
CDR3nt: TGTGCCAGCAGCTACTCAAACAGCCAACTGATCTACGAGCAGTACTTC

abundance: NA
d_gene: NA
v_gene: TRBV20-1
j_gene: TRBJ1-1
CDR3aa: CSARSGIAAFF
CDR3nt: TGCAGTGCTAGGTCAGGGATCGCGGCTTTCTTT

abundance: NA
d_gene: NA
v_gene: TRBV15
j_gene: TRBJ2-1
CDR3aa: CATSTGTPLGLRLFF
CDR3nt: TGTGCCACCAGCACCGGAACCCCCCTTGGGCTTCGTCTGTTCTTC

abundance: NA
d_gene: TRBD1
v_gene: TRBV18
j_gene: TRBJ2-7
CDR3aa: CASSPGTGGYEQYF
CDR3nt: TGTGCCAGCTCACCAGGGACAGGGGGATATGAGCAGTACTTC

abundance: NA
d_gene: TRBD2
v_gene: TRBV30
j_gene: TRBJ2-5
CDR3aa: CAWSVGGSFPETQYF
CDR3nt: TGTGCCTGGAGTGTGGGCGGGAGTTTTCCAGAGACCCAGTACTTC

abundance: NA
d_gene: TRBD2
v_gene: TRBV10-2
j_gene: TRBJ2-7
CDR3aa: CASSEKFGLASSKAYEQYF
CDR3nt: TGCGCCAGCAGTGAGAAGTTTGGACTAGCCTCATCGAAAGCCTACGAGCAGTACTTC

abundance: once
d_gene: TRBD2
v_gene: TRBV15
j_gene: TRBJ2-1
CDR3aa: CATSRGEASGRRGENEQFF
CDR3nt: TGTGCCACCAGCAGAGGGGAGGCTAGCGGGAGGAGGGGAGAGAATGAGCAGTTCTTC

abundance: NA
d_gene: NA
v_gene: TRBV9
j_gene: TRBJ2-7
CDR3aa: CASSSHSYEQYF
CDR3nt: TGTGCCAGCAGCTCCCACTCCTACGAGCAGTACTTC

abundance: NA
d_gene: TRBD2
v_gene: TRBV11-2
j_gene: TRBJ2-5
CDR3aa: CASSLTGVAGVPETQYF
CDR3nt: TGTGCCAGCAGCCTTACCGGGGTAGCGGGAGTTCCAGAGACCCAGTACTTC

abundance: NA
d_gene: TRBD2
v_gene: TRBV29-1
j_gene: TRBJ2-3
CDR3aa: CSVEGLGKRETDTQYF
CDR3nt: TGCAGCGTTGAAGGATTAGGGAAGCGGGAAACAGATACGCAGTATTTT

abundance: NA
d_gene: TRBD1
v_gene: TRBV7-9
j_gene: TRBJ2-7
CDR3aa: CASSLPGQGAVEQYF
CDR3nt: TGTGCCAGCAGCTTACCGGGACAGGGGGCCGTCGAGCAGTACTTC

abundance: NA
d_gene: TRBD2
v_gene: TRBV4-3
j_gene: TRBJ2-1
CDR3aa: CASSQDRLAGGPRHNEQFF
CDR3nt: TGCGCCAGCAGCCAAGATCGACTAGCGGGAGGGCCAAGACACAATGAGCAGTTCTTC

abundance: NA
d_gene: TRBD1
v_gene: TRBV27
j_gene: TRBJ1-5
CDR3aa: CASRLGQLSNQPQHF
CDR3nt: TGTGCCAGCAGATTGGGACAGCTTAGCAATCAGCCCCAGCATTTT

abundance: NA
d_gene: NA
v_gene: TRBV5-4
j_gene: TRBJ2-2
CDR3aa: CASSLGKLGGAGELFF
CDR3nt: TGTGCCAGCAGCTTGGGGAAGCTAGGGGGGGCCGGGGAGCTGTTTTTT

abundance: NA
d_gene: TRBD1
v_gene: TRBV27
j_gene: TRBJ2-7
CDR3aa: CASSRMRKTGGSYEQYF
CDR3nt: TGTGCCAGCAGTCGGATGCGCAAGACAGGGGGAAGCTACGAGCAGTACTTC

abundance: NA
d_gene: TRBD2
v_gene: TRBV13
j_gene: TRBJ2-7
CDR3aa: CASSPGTSGRLSYEQYF
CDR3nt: TGTGCCAGCAGCCCGGGGACTAGCGGGAGGTTGTCCTACGAGCAGTACTTC

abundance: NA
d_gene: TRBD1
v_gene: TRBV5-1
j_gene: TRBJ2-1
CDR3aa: CASSLTGGRSYNEQFF
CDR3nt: TGCGCCAGCAGCTTGACAGGGGGTCGCTCCTACAATGAGCAGTTCTTC

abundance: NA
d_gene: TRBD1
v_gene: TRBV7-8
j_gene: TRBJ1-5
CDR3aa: CASSLGQGGQPQHF
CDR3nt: TGTGCCAGCAGCTTAGGACAGGGGGGTCAGCCCCAGCATTTT

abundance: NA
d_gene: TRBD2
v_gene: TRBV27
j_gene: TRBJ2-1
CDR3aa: CASSLGTSGRGQFF
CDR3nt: TGTGCCAGCAGTCTGGGGACTAGCGGGAGGGGGCAGTTCTTC

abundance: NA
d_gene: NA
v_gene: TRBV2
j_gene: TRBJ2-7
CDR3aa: CAGSHGDSYEQYF
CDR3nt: TGTGCCGGCTCTCACGGGGACTCCTACGAGCAGTACTTC

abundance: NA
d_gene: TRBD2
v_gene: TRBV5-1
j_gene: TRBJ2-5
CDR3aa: CASSPLSSGTQETQYF
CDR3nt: TGCGCCAGCAGCCCGCTTTCTAGCGGGACACAAGAGACCCAGTACTTC

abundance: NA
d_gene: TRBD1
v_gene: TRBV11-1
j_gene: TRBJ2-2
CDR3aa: CASSSDRVRGTGELFF
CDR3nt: TGTGCCAGCAGCTCCGACAGGGTACGGGGCACCGGGGAGCTGTTTTTT

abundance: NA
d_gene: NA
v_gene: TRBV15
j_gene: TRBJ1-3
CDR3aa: CATSILGTGDSGNTIYF
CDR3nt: TGTGCCACCAGCATCCTGGGGACTGGAGACTCTGGAAACACCATATATTTT

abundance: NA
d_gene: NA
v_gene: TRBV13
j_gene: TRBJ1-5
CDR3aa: CASSGQQSNQPQHF
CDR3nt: TGTGCCAGCAGCGGACAGCAAAGCAATCAGCCCCAGCATTTT

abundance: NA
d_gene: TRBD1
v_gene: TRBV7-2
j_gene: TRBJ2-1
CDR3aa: CASSLQGAGCHEQFF
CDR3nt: TGTGCCAGCAGCTTGCAGGGGGCTGGTTGTCATGAGCAGTTCTTC

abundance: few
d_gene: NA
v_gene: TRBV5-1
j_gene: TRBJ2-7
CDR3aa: CASSLGQDEQYF
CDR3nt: TGCGCCAGCAGCTTGGGACAGGACGAGCAGTACTTC

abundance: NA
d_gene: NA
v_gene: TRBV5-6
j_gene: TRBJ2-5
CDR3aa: CASSSLSEFSETQYF
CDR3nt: TGTGCCAGCAGCTCCCTTAGTGAATTTTCAGAGACCCAGTACTTC

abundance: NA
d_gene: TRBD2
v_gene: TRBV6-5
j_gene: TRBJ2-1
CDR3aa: CASSPGLAGNNEQFF
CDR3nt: TGTGCCAGCAGTCCGGGACTAGCGGGGAACAATGAGCAGTTCTTC

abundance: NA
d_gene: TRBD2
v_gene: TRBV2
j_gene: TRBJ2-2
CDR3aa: CASSLTGLAGGPAGELFF
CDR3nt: TGTGCCAGCAGCCTCACGGGACTAGCGGGAGGGCCGGCCGGGGAGCTGTTTTTT

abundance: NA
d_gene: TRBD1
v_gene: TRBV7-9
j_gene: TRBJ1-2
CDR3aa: CASSLEEGANYGYTF
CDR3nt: TGTGCCAGCAGCTTAGAAGAGGGGGCGAACTATGGCTACACCTTC

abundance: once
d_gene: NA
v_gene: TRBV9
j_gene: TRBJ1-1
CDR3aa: CASSVVLKGEAFF
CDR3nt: TGTGCCAGCAGCGTAGTATTGAAGGGGGAAGCTTTCTTT

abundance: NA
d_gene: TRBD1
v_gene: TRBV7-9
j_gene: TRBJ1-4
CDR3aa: CASSFSDRGPRRLFF
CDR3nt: TGTGCCAGCAGCTTTTCGGACAGGGGGCCGAGAAGGCTGTTTTTT

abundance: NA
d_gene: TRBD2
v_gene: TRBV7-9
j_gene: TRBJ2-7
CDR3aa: CASSLAGLAGGPRYEQYF
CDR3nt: TGTGCCAGCAGCTTAGCCGGACTAGCGGGAGGGCCGCGGTACGAGCAGTACTTC

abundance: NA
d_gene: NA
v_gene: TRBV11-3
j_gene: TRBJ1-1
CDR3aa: CASSLQGDTEAFF
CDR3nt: TGTGCCAGCAGCCTACAGGGAGACACTGAAGCTTTCTTT

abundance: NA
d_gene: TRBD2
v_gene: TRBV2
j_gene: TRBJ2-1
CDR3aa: CASSLTPTAGDEQFF
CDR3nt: TGTGCCAGCAGTCTAACACCTACGGCGGGGGATGAGCAGTTCTTC

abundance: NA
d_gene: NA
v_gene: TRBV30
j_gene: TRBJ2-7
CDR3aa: CAWSVLQHGEQYF
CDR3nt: TGTGCCTGGAGTGTATTACAGCATGGCGAGCAGTACTTC

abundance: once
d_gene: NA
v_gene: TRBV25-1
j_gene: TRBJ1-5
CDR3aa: CASSQVGGNQPQHF
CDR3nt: TGTGCCAGCAGCCAAGTCGGGGGAAATCAGCCCCAGCATTTT

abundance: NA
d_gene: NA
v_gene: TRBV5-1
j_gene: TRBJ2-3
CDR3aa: CASSPERHSTDTQYF
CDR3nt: TGCGCCAGCAGCCCCGAGCGCCATAGCACAGATACGCAGTATTTT

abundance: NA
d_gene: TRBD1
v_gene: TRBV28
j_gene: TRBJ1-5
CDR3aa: CASSSGTGNNQPQHF
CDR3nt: TGTGCCAGCAGTTCCGGGACAGGGAACAATCAGCCCCAGCATTTT

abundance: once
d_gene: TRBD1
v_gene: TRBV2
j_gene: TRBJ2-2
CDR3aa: CASSLQGVNTGELFF
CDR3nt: TGTGCCAGCAGCTTACAGGGGGTGAACACCGGGGAGCTGTTTTTT

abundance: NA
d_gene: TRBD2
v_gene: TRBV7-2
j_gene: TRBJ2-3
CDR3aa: CASSSGTRTDTQYF
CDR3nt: TGTGCCAGCAGCTCTGGGACTAGAACAGATACGCAGTATTTT

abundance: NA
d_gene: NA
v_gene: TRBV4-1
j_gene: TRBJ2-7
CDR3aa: CASSQGVTGYEQYF
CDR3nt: TGCGCCAGCAGCCAAGGCGTAACAGGGTACGAGCAGTACTTC

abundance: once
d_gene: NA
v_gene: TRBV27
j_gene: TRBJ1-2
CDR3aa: CASSSGYNYGYTF
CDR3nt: TGTGCCAGCAGTTCAGGGTATAACTATGGCTACACCTTC

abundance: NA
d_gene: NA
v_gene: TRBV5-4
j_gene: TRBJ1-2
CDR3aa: CASSLRDSHYGYTF
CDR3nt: TGTGCCAGCAGCCTGCGTGACAGTCACTATGGCTACACCTTC

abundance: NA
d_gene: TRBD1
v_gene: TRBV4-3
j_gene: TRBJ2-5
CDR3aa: CASSQDRGGQETQYF
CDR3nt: TGCGCCAGCAGCCAGGACAGGGGTGGCCAAGAGACCCAGTACTTC